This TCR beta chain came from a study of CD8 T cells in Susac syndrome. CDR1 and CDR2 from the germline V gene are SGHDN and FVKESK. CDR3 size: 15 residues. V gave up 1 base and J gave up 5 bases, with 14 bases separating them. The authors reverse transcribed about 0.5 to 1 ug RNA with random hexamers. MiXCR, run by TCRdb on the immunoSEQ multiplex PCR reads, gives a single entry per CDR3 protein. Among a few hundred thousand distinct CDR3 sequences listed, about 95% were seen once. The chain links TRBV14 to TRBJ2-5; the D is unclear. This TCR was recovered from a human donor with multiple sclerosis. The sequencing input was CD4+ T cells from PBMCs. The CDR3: CASSQALVFGETQYF. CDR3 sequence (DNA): TGTGCCAGCAGCCAAGCGCTCGTGTTCGGGGAGACCCAGTACTTC.